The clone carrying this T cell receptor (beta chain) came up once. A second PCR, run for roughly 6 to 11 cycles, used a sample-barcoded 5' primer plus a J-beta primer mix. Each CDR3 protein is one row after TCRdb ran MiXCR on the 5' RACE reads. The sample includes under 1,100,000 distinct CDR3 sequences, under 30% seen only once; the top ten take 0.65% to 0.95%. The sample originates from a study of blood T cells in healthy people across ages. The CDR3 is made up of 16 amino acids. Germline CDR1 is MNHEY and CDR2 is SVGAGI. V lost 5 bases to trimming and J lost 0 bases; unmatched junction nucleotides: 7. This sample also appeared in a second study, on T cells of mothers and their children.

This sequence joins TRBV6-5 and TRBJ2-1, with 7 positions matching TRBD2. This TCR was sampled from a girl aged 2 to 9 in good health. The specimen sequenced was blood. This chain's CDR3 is CASSVLLALSYNEQFF. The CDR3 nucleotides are TGTGCCAGCAGTGTACTACTAGCGCTCTCCTACAATGAGCAGTTCTTC.